The 25 T cell receptor beta chains below were found in one sample sequenced in a study of OX40 agonist ivuxolimab in advanced cancers. This table comes from immunoSEQ multiplex PCR, and its TCRdb copy is limited to in-frame clones, with some not included. The sample records over 80,000 clones, 84% being singletons. Sequences were derived from CD4+ or CD8+ T cells sorted from blood, sampled in a trial of the OX40 agonist ivuxolimab. The receptor source for this set is an adult with an advanced solid tumor such as melanoma, head and neck, liver or kidney cancer.

The chain links TRBV27 to TRBJ1-1, with 7 bases fitting TRBD1. The ends lost 7 bases at V and 4 bases at J; junction bases unmatched: 6. This CDR3 is 13 amino acids long. CDR1 is MNHEY, CDR2 SMNVEV, per germline (reference sequence). This CDR3 is CASTQTGSTEAFF. The DNA for the CDR3 is TGTGCCAGCACCCAGACAGGGTCCACTGAAGCTTTCTTT.

This chain connects TRBV11-3 to TRBJ1-1, with 7 bases fitting TRBD1. The trim removed 2 bases at V and 7 bases at J, leaving 4 bases unmatched. The V gene's germline CDR1 is SGHNT and CDR2 YENEEA. This CDR3 contains 13 residues. The CDR3 sequence: CASSLFPGGEAFF. DNA of the CDR3: TGTGCCAGCAGCTTATTCCCAGGGGGTGAAGCTTTCTTT.

This chain's CDR3 is CASSLSKMNTEAFF. For the CDR3, the DNA is TGTGCCAGCAGCTTGTCTAAAATGAACACTGAAGCTTTCTTT. V usage is TRBV7-2 and J usage is TRBJ1-1; D call uncertain. V shed 3 bases and J shed 0 bases, with 8 bases lying between them. Germline loops: CDR1 SGHTA, CDR2 FQGNSA. CDR3 length: 14 amino acids.

The V gene is TRBV12-5, the J gene TRBJ2-3; unclear D gene. V was cut by 4 bases and J by 5 bases, with 7 bases left in between. CDR3 size: 12 residues. Germline lookup yields CDR1 LGHNT and CDR2 FRNRAP. The CDR3 sequence is CASGSSRDTQYF. In DNA form, the CDR3 reads TGTGCTAGTGGTTCCTCGAGAGATACGCAGTATTTT.

The CDR3 is CASSVGLAGADTQYF. For the CDR3, the DNA is TGTGCCAGCAGCGTGGGACTAGCGGGGGCAGATACGCAGTATTTT. The chain has TRBV9 and TRBJ2-3; 14 bases map to TRBD2. Germline V gene data show CDR1 as SGDLS and CDR2 as YYNGEE. This CDR3 has 15 amino acids. Trimming removed 2 bases from V and 4 bases from J; junction bases left unmatched: 0.

The V and J genes are TRBV28 and TRBJ1-1; D gene ambiguous. CDR3 length: 16 amino acids. V lost 2 bases and J lost 0, with 13 bases in between. The germline CDR1 and CDR2 sequences are MDHEN and SYDVKM. The CDR3, as DNA: TGTGCCAGCAGTTTAAGCTCAGTGGGGTTGAACACTGAAGCTTTCTTT. Translation gives CASSLSSVGLNTEAFF. The whole variable domain, remainder taken from reference TRBV28 and TRBJ1-1, is DVKVTQSSRYLVKRTGEKVFLECVQDMDHENMFWYRQDPGLGLRLIYFSYDVKMKEKGDIPEGYSVSREKKERFSLILESASTNQTSMYLCASSLSSVGLNTEAFFGQGTRLTVV.

The V gene is TRBV5-8, the J gene TRBJ2-3; no firm D call. The CDR3 runs to 18 residues. Trimming left V 3 bases short and J 0 bases short, with 20 bases between. Germline CDR1 and CDR2: SGHTS and YDEGEE. CDR3 DNA sequence: TGTGCCAGCAGCTCCCAACTGACGGCCCAGCCTAGCACAGATACGCAGTATTTT. It specifies CASSSQLTAQPSTDTQYF. Full variable domain (remainder filled in from reference TRBV5-8 and TRBJ2-3): EAGVTQSPTHLIKTRGQQATLRCSPISGHTSVYWYQQALGLGLQFLLWYDEGEERNRGNFPPRFSGRQFPNYSSELNVNALELEDSALYLCASSSQLTAQPSTDTQYFGPGTRLTVL.

V is TRBV7-8 and J is TRBJ1-3; D is unclear. The CDR3 spans 15 residues. V lost 1 base, J lost 7 bases, and 14 bases lay in between. Germline V gene lookup returns CDR1 SGHVS and CDR2 FQNEAQ. CDR3 sequence: CASSLDGSPGNTIYF. CDR3 DNA sequence: TGTGCCAGCAGCTTAGATGGGAGTCCGGGGAACACCATATATTTT.

The rearrangement uses TRBV4-3 and TRBJ2-3, with TRBD2 matching 14 bases. With 0 bases clipped from V and 5 bases from J, the junction kept 4 bases outside the gene matches. Germline V lookup: CDR1 LGHNA, CDR2 YSLEER. This CDR3 comprises 17 residues. The CDR3 DNA is TGCGCCAGCAGCCAAGATCAAGGACTAGCGGGGGGAGATACGCAGTATTTT. Amino acid sequence: CASSQDQGLAGGDTQYF.

The chain joins TRBV14 to TRBJ2-4, with unresolved D. Germline V gene lookup returns CDR1 SGHDN and CDR2 FVKESK. Deletions cut 1 base from V and 0 bases from J, with 7 bases between. This CDR3 region has 15 residues. The CDR3 bases are TGTGCCAGCAGCCAAGTCGGGCTAGCCAAAAACATTCAGTACTTC. This encodes CASSQVGLAKNIQYF.

This clone was recorded once. The CDR3 nucleotides read TGTGCCAGCAGTGAGGCACGAGATTACACAGATACGCAGTATTTT. Protein product: CASSEARDYTDTQYF. The rearrangement links TRBV2 to TRBJ2-3; no clear D. The germline CDR1 and CDR2 sequences are SNHLY and FYNNEI. Trimming removed 3 bases from V and 2 bases from J, with 12 bases in between. The CDR3 has 15 amino acids.

The rearrangement links TRBV27 to TRBJ1-5; TRBD1 is a possible D gene (6 bases). The germline V and J ends were trimmed by 4 bases and 5 bases, with 12 bases remaining between them. The CDR3 totals 14 residues. Germline V gene sequence: CDR1 MNHEY, CDR2 SMNVEV (reference sequence). The CDR3 is CASSSLGADQPQHF. The CDR3 coding sequence is TGTGCCAGCAGTTCCCTGGGGGCGGATCAGCCCCAGCATTTT.

The J gene is TRBJ1-4, the V gene TRBV4-2, with a weak D call TRBD1 (5 bases). V gave up 3 bases and J gave up 8 bases, with 13 bases separating them. The germline V gene has CDR1 LGHNA and CDR2 YNFKEQ. There are 14 residues in the CDR3. CDR3 protein: CASSQGGVGEKLFF. The CDR3 bases are TGTGCCAGCAGCCAGGGAGGGGTTGGCGAAAAACTGTTTTTT.

The chain joins TRBV6-5 to TRBJ1-2; 8 nucleotides align to TRBD1. Germline CDR1 reads MNHEY; CDR2 reads SVGAGI. The V gene end was trimmed by 0 bases and the J gene end by 3 bases; junction bases not matched to a gene: 3. The CDR3 is 15 residues long. The CDR3 loop reads CASSYSGQGDYGYTF. The CDR3 nucleotides are TGTGCCAGCAGTTACTCCGGACAGGGTGACTATGGCTACACCTTC.

This chain joins TRBV7-9 and TRBJ2-1; no firm D call. This CDR3 comprises 14 residues. Per germline, CDR1 SEHNR and CDR2 FQNEAQ (reference sequence). Trimming removed 2 bases at V and 2 bases at J, with 7 bases between. CDR3 in amino acids: CASSLLETYNEQFF. The CDR3 bases are TGTGCCAGCAGCTTACTTGAAACCTACAATGAGCAGTTCTTC. The whole variable domain, filled in from reference TRBV7-9 and TRBJ2-1, reads DTGVSQNPRHKITKRGQNVTFRCDPISEHNRLYWYRQTLGQGPEFLTYFQNEAQLEKSRLLSDRFSAERPKGSFSTLEIQRTEQGDSAMYLCASSLLETYNEQFFGPGTRLTVL.

V and J are TRBV18 and TRBJ2-6, with 9 bases that match TRBD1. CDR1 is KGHSH and CDR2 is LQKENI in the germline V gene. V lost 3 bases to trimming and J lost 0 bases; unmatched junction nucleotides: 3. The CDR3 sequence is 17 residues long. The CDR3 bases are TGTGCCAGCTCACCGGGACAGGGAAACTCTGGGGCCAACGTCCTGACTTTC. Translated, it gives CASSPGQGNSGANVLTF.

The chain couples TRBV7-2 to TRBJ1-6, with D uncertain. Germline V gene data show CDR1 as SGHTA and CDR2 as FQGNSA. This CDR3 region has 17 residues. Trimming left V 1 base short and J 6 bases short, with 16 bases between. This CDR3 reads CASSLVGGLKANSPLHF. The CDR3 DNA sequence: TGTGCCAGCAGCTTAGTCGGAGGCTTGAAAGCTAATTCACCCCTCCACTTT.

The chain links TRBV21-1 to TRBJ1-3; the D segment call TRBD1 is taken from the table without a DNA check. TRBV21-1 is reported as a pseudogene. The CDR3 is 19 amino acids. The CDR3 sequence is CASSKDTGGADNSGNTIYF. CDR3 sequence (DNA): TGTGCCAGCAGCAAAGATACAGGGGGCGCGGACAACTCTGGAAACACCATATATTTT.

This clone was seen only a few times. This chain joins TRBV11-2 and TRBJ1-1, with D uncertain. The CDR3 contains 11 residues. V dropped 5 bases and J dropped 1 base, with 2 bases sitting between them. Germline V gene lookup returns CDR1 SGHAT and CDR2 FQNNGV. The CDR3 DNA reads TGTGCCAGCAGCCGGAACACTGAAGCTTTCTTT. As protein: CASSRNTEAFF.

The rearrangement joins TRBV7-2 to TRBJ2-1; TRBD2 is a possible D gene (6 bases). The CDR3 sequence is 16 residues long. Germline V lookup: CDR1 SGHTA, CDR2 FQGNSA. V was clipped by 1 base and J by 6 bases, with 16 bases between them. The CDR3 sequence is CASSLGRGNLRNEQFF. The CDR3 DNA sequence: TGTGCCAGCAGCTTAGGACGCGGGAATCTCCGCAATGAGCAGTTCTTC. The whole variable domain, filled in from reference TRBV7-2 and TRBJ2-1, reads GAGVSQSPSNKVTEKGKDVELRCDPISGHTALYWYRQSLGQGLEFLIYFQGNSAPDKSGLPSDRFSAERTGGSVSTLTIQRTQQEDSAVYLCASSLGRGNLRNEQFFGPGTRLTVL.

V gene TRBV27 combines with J gene TRBJ2-3; perhaps TRBD1 as D (6 bases). Germline lookup yields CDR1 MNHEY and CDR2 SMNVEV (reference sequence). Trimming removed 5 bases from V and 0 bases from J, with 15 bases in between. This CDR3 has 16 amino acids. CDR3 loop: CASSIDRTVSTDTQYF. The CDR3 nucleotides are TGTGCCAGCAGTATTGACAGGACAGTCAGCACAGATACGCAGTATTTT.

The sample holds a few counts of this clone. One junction end disagrees with the germline gene, perhaps due to a read error. The chain uses TRBV7-2 and TRBJ2-7; 7 bases match TRBD2. The germline V gene has CDR1 SGHTA and CDR2 FQGNSA. This CDR3 has 15 amino acids. DNA for the CDR3: TGCGCCAGCAGCCAAGAAGGACGGGGGGACTACGAGCAGTACTTC. Amino acids: CASSQEGRGDYEQYF.

The chain recombines TRBV29-1 with TRBJ1-1; D remains ambiguous. The CDR3 runs to 10 residues. Germline CDR1 SQVTM, CDR2 ANQGSEA. The ends were cut back, 7 bases at V and 1 base at J, with 4 bases in the middle. The CDR3 DNA reads as TGCAGCGGACGGAACACTGAAGCTTTCTTT. Translated: CSGRNTEAFF.

CDR3 protein: CATSGLRDEQFF. DNA of the CDR3: TGTGCCACCTCGGGTCTTCGTGATGAGCAGTTCTTC. This sequence joins TRBV19 and TRBJ2-1; unclear D gene. The CDR3 runs to 12 residues. Trimming took off 10 bases at V and 8 bases at J, with 15 bases between the two ends. In germline, CDR1 is LNHDA, CDR2 SQIVND (reference sequence). The whole variable domain, remainder taken from reference TRBV19 and TRBJ2-1, is DGGITQSPKYLFRKEGQNVTLSCEQNLNHDAMYWYRQDPGQGLRLIYYSQIVNDFQKGDIAEGYSVSREKKESFPLTVTSAQKNPTAFYLCATSGLRDEQFFGPGTRLTVL.

The chain is built from TRBV30 and TRBJ1-2; tentatively, D is TRBD1 (5 bases). Germline lookup yields CDR1 GTSNPN and CDR2 SVGIG (reference sequence). The V and J ends lost 7 bases and 4 bases respectively, with 13 bases between them. CDR3 length: 12 residues. CDR3 nucleotides: TGTGCCTACCCACGGGACTCCTATGGCTACACCTTC. Protein: CAYPRDSYGYTF.